This T cell receptor beta chain is from a study of shared clonotypes between healthy human individuals. Trimming removed 3 bases from V and 5 bases from J, with 13 bases in between. Germline values: CDR1 KGHSH, CDR2 LQKENI. This CDR3 contains 15 residues. Original processing notes: Without quality scores, immunoSEQ junctional reads could not be filtered like full-length reads. Sequencing was performed with immunoSEQ multiplex PCR; in TCRdb, only in-frame clones are kept and a portion is missing. The V and J calls and clone size come from that table; D and trimming were worked out from the DNA. The table records millions of clones, roughly 92% of them present only once.

The receptor was derived from a man aged 18-30 years in good health. This chain connects TRBV18 to TRBJ1-4, with D possibly being TRBD1 (5 bases). The sample consisted of naive CD4+ T cells sorted from blood. Noted subset: CD45RA+ positively selected. As DNA, the CDR3 is TGTGCCAGCTCACCCGTTCAGGGTAGAAATGAAAAACTGTTTTTT. Translating it yields CASSPVQGRNEKLFF.